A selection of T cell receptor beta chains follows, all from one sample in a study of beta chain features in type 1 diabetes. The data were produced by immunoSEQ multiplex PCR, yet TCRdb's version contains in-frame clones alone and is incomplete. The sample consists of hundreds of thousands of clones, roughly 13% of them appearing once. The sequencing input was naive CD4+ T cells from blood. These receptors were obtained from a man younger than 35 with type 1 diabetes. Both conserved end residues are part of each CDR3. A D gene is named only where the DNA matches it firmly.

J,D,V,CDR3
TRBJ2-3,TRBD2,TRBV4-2,CASSQDSGRATDTQYF
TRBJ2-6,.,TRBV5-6,CASSLGQPLGANVLTF
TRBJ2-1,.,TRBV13,CASSFQVGNSYNEQFF
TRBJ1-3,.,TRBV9,CASSVATGPLRGNTIYF
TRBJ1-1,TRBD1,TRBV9,CASSVYTGGGTEAFF
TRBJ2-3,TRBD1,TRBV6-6,CASSGDSRTDTQYF
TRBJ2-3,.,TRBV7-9,CASSRDSTDTQYF
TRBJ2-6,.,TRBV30,CAASTLIGANVLTF
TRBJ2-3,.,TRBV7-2,CASSLRVAAADTQYF
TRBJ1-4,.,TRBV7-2,CASSLGRQGLNEKLFF
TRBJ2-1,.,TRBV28,CASSFLSPGEGEQFF
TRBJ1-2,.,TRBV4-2,CASSQVESYGYTF
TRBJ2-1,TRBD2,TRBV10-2,CASSVRAGGRSEQFF
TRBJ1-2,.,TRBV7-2,CASSLVGVRGGYTF
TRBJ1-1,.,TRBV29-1,CSVEDPTARSEAFF
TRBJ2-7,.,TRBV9,CASSVVPEPYLYEQYF
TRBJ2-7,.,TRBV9,CASSALAISYEQYF
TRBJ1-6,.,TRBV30,CAWSEQGTSPLHF
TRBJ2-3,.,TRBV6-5,CASSYTGTPDTQYF
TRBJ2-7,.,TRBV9,CASSVAGLSYEQYF
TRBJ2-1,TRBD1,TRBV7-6,CASSLPGQGASSYNEQFF
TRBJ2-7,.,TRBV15,CATSKEPGLPYEQYF
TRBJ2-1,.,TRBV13,CASSRPLSYNEQFF
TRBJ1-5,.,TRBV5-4,CASSAGTDQPQHF
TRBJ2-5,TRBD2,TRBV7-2,CASSHTAGGKETQYF
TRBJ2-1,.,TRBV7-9,CASSFGTLAYNEQFF
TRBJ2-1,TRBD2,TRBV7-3,CASSLGLVNEQFF
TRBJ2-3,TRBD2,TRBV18,CASSHGLADTQYF
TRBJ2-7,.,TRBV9,CASSVAADTHLYEQYF
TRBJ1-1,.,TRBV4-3,CASSQMGGRVTEAFF
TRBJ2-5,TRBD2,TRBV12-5,CATSGGTQETQYF
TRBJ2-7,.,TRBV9,CASSVAGDSLGYEQYF
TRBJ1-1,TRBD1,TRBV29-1,CSVAGTGGGNTEAFF
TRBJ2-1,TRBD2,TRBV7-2,CASSPRTSINEQFF
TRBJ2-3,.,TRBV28,CASSFSSDTQYF
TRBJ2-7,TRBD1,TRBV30,CAWSFWGQGRYEQYF
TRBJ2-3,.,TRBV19,CASVGRAPADTQYF
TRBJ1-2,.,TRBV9,CASSVIGPSGYTF
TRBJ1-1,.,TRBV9,CASSVVRVNTEAFF
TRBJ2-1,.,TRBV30,CAWSVGPGSVVSGEQFF
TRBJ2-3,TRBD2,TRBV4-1,CASRPTSGRAPAQYF
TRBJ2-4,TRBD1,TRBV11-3,CASSLNSGTVKNIQYF
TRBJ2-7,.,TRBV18,CASSPQQETTYEQYF
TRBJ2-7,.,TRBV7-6,CASSFDSGRKYEQYF
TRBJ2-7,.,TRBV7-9,CASSLGRARTEISYEQYF
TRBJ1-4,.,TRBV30,CAWSEQVPGKLFF
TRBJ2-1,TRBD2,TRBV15,CATSRVLATKQNEQFF
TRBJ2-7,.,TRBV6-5,CASSYAGAYEQYF
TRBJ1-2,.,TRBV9,CASSVDPLGVTGPQAGGYTF
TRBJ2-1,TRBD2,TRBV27,CASSGRQGPGGNEQFF
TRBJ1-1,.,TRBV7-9,CASSPRRQNTEAFF
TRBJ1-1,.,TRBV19,CASSTTGTMNTEAFF
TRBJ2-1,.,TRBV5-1,CASSLAGDPNNEQFF